The rows below give T cell receptor beta chains drawn from one sample of a study of CD8 T cells in ankylosing spondylitis. TCRdb reanalysed the 5' RACE reads using MiXCR and keeps one entry per CDR3 protein. The sample consists of approximately 140,000 distinct CDR3 sequences, 7.5% to 9.5% of them appearing once. The sequencing input was synovial fluid, either unsorted or a sorted T cell fraction (not recorded which). The receptors were gathered from a male donor with ankylosing spondylitis. Each CDR3 is given with its conserved first and last residue. D genes are given only for firm matches. The listing skips clone size in some rows; elsewhere it reads once, few, many or a size class.

clone size	J gene	V gene	D gene	CDR3 DNA	CDR3 protein
many	TRBJ2-5	TRBV20-1	TRBD1	TGCAGTGCTATAACAGGGGTGAAGACCCAGTACTTC	CSAITGVKTQYF
NA	TRBJ1-2	TRBV7-8	TRBD1	TGTGCCAGCAGCCGTACCCCGGGACAGGGGGCAGGCTACACCTTC	CASSRTPGQGAGYTF
many	TRBJ1-4	TRBV28	NA	TGTGCCAGCAGCCCCGGGGGCGTAAGCGAAAAACTGTTTTTT	CASSPGGVSEKLFF
NA	TRBJ1-5	TRBV7-2	NA	TGTGCCAGCAGCTCCGGTCCCTATCAGCCCCAGCATTTT	CASSSGPYQPQHF
NA	TRBJ1-1	TRBV7-9	TRBD1	TGTGCCAGCGGTACACAGGGGGCTTACACTGAAGCTTTCTTT	CASGTQGAYTEAFF
many	TRBJ2-1	TRBV11-1	TRBD2	TGTGCCAGCAGCCCGAAGCCGGGACTAGCGGGTCCCCACTCCTACAATGAGCAGTTCTTC	CASSPKPGLAGPHSYNEQFF
few	TRBJ2-7	TRBV11-2	NA	TGTGCCAGCAGCTTGGCGGAATCCTACGAGCAGTACTTC	CASSLAESYEQYF
NA	TRBJ1-1	TRBV28	NA	TGTGCCAGCAGGGGGACCGTTGGGACTGAAGCTTTCTTT	CASRGTVGTEAFF
many	TRBJ2-1	TRBV6-1	TRBD2	TGTGCCAGCAGTCTCGGGGGGGCGGCCTACAATGAGCAGTTCTTC	CASSLGGAAYNEQFF
many	TRBJ1-6	TRBV18	NA	TGTGCCAGCTCACCACTAAACGGATCTTATAATTCACCCCTCCACTTT	CASSPLNGSYNSPLHF
NA	TRBJ2-5	TRBV7-6	NA	TGTGCCAGCGGCATTACAGGCCTGGTTGGGGAGACCCAGTACTTC	CASGITGLVGETQYF
few	TRBJ2-7	TRBV7-3	TRBD2	TGTGCCAGCAGCGCAACTAGCGGGGGGGCCTACGAGCAGTACTTC	CASSATSGGAYEQYF
NA	TRBJ2-7	TRBV7-6	TRBD2	TGTGCCAGCACCCCCGTAGCGGGAGGGACCTACGAGCAGTACTTC	CASTPVAGGTYEQYF
NA	TRBJ2-7	TRBV7-6	NA	TGTGCCAGCAGCTTACTCAGGTCAGGGATGTACGGCGAGCAGTACTTC	CASSLLRSGMYGEQYF
few	TRBJ1-3	TRBV20-1	NA	TGCAGTGCTACCCGACACCCCTCTGGAAACACCATATATTTT	CSATRHPSGNTIYF
NA	TRBJ2-2	TRBV12-3/TRBV12-4	TRBD2	TGTGCCAGCAGAGGACTAGCGGGAGACACCGGGGAGCTGTTTTTT	CASRGLAGDTGELFF
few	TRBJ1-2	TRBV4-1	NA	TGCGCCAGCAGCCAATGGTTTAGGGAGGAGGGTGGCTACACCTTC	CASSQWFREEGGYTF
many	TRBJ1-3	TRBV7-8	NA	TGTGCCAGCAGCTTACAGTTAGCTGGAAACACCATATATTTT	CASSLQLAGNTIYF
NA	TRBJ2-3	TRBV28	NA	TGTGCCAGCAGTCCCACGAGGTCTCTATACACAGATACGCAGTATTTT	CASSPTRSLYTDTQYF
few	TRBJ2-6	TRBV27	NA	TGTGCCAGCAGTTTCGTGGGCCCTGGGGCCAACGTCCTGACTTTC	CASSFVGPGANVLTF
many	TRBJ1-5	TRBV5-6	NA	TGTGCCAGCAGCCTTCTAGGGGATCCACAGCCCCAGCATTTT	CASSLLGDPQPQHF
NA	TRBJ2-3	TRBV7-2	NA	TGTGCCAGCAGCCAGGTGGGGCCCACAGATACGCAGTATTTT	CASSQVGPTDTQYF
many	TRBJ1-2	TRBV6-5	NA	TGTGCCAGCAGTTGGAACCGACAGACCTATGGCTACACCTTC	CASSWNRQTYGYTF
NA	TRBJ2-3	TRBV20-1	NA	TGCAGTGCTAGAGATCGAACCTCTAGCACAGATACGCAGTATTTT	CSARDRTSSTDTQYF
many	TRBJ2-3	TRBV15	NA	TGTGCCACCAGCAGAGAAAGATTGGGTACAGATACGCAGTATTTT	CATSRERLGTDTQYF
NA	TRBJ2-5	TRBV5-1	TRBD1	TGCGCCAGCAGTCTCGCCGGGACAGGGAAGGAGAGCCAGTACTTC	CASSLAGTGKESQYF
NA	TRBJ1-2	TRBV5-1	NA	TGCGCCAGCAGCTTGGCCGATTCGGGGGGAGGCTACACCTTC	CASSLADSGGGYTF
many	TRBJ1-6	TRBV20-1	NA	TGCAGTGCTAGATCATTTTATAATTCACCCCTCCACTTT	CSARSFYNSPLHF
NA	TRBJ1-5	TRBV2	NA	TGTGCCAGCACCCGGGTGGGGACCTCTTCGCCCCAGCATTTT	CASTRVGTSSPQHF
few	TRBJ1-2	TRBV20-1	NA	TGCAGTGCTAGGAACAATAACTATGGCTACACCTTC	CSARNNNYGYTF
NA	TRBJ2-7	TRBV6-2/TRBV6-3	NA	TGTGCCAGCAGTTACCTTCCAGCAATAAGAATCTACGAGCAGTACTTC	CASSYLPAIRIYEQYF
few	TRBJ2-2	TRBV20-1	NA	TGCAGTGCTAGTTGGTCGAACACCGGGGAGCTGTTTTTT	CSASWSNTGELFF
many	TRBJ2-1	TRBV7-2	NA	TGTGCCAGCAGCCCGACGTACAATGAGCAGTTCTTC	CASSPTYNEQFF